Presented here are 22 T cell receptor beta chains from one specimen sequenced in a study of blood T cell repertoires in COVID-19. The data were produced by immunoSEQ multiplex PCR, yet TCRdb's version contains in-frame clones alone and is incomplete. This table holds some 220,000 clones, 82% found once. Sequencing was done on a sample of peripheral blood. These receptor sequences come from a woman in her 70s with COVID-19, enrolled during active disease.

A single count supports this clone. CDR3 sequence: CASSGTSGRGRETQYF. The CDR3 bases are TGTGCCAGCAGCGGGACTAGCGGGAGGGGGAGGGAGACCCAGTACTTC. The rearrangement uses TRBV3-1 (or the pseudogene TRBV3-2) and TRBJ2-5; 16 bases agree with TRBD2. V was pared by 5 bases and J by 5 bases, with 5 bases of the junction left unmatched. Germline values: CDR1 LGHDT, CDR2 YNNKEL (reference sequence). CDR3 length equals 16 residues.

This clone was observed once. J is TRBJ1-6 and V is TRBV25-1, with 10 nucleotides matching TRBD1. CDR1 is MGHDK, CDR2 SYGVNS, per germline. CDR3 length: 15 amino acids. Germline trimming cut 6 bases from V and 8 bases from J; bases unmatched to any gene: 7. The CDR3 loop reads CASSRDRGSDSPLHF. CDR3 sequence (DNA): TGTGCCAGCAGCCGGGACAGGGGATCAGATTCACCCCTCCACTTT.

The V and J genes are TRBV19 and TRBJ2-4, with a possible D match to TRBD1 (7 bases). The germline gives CDR1 LNHDA, CDR2 SQIVND (reference sequence). The CDR3 sequence is 18 residues long. V was clipped by 6 bases and J by 5 bases, with 26 bases between them. In DNA, the CDR3 is TGTGCCAGTAGCCATGGTACGGGCCTCCAGGGGGGTCAAAACATTCAGTACTTC. Amino acids: CASSHGTGLQGGQNIQYF.

This chain connects TRBV11-3 to TRBJ1-5; D perhaps matches TRBD1 (5 bases). The germline gives CDR1 SGHNT, CDR2 YENEEA. The V and J ends lost 6 bases and 0 bases respectively, with 18 bases between them. CDR3 length equals 17 residues. This chain's CDR3 is CASRSRGGVYSNQPQHF. As DNA, the CDR3 is TGTGCCAGCAGGTCTCGGGGGGGAGTCTATAGCAATCAGCCCCAGCATTTT. Combining the CDR3 with reference TRBV11-3 and TRBJ1-5 gives the whole variable domain EAGVVQSPRYKIIEKKQPVAFWCNPISGHNTLYWYLQNLGQGPELLIRYENEEAVDDSQLPKDRFSAERLKGVDSTLKIQPAELGDSAVYLCASRSRGGVYSNQPQHFGDGTRLSIL.

V usage is TRBV2 and J usage is TRBJ2-1; 8 bases line up with TRBD2. Germline CDR1 and CDR2: SNHLY and FYNNEI. With 10 bases clipped from V and 5 bases from J, the junction kept 10 bases outside the gene matches. CDR3 size: 14 residues. CDR3 amino acids: CATKRGGYNNEQFF. The DNA for the CDR3 is TGTGCCACCAAACGGGGGGGCTATAACAATGAGCAGTTCTTC.

The chain is built from TRBV6-5 and TRBJ2-7, with 10 bases fitting TRBD1. This CDR3 contains 15 residues. V dropped 2 bases and J dropped 2; count of bases not matched to a gene: 3. Germline V CDR1 and CDR2: MNHEY, SVGAGI. Here the CDR3 reads CASSYRDRGTYEQYF. The CDR3 region has the DNA TGTGCCAGCAGTTACAGGGACAGGGGCACCTACGAGCAGTACTTC.

The V and J genes are TRBV5-4 and TRBJ2-5; D is possibly TRBD2 (6 bases). The V end was cut by 0 bases, the J end by 7 bases, with 10 bases between. The CDR3 totals 13 residues. Germline V gene sequence: CDR1 SGHNT, CDR2 YYREEE (reference sequence). CDR3 sequence (DNA): TGTGCCAGCAGCTTGGGGGACTCTGGGACCCAGTACTTC. It codes for CASSLGDSGTQYF.

Concerning this clone: Other DNA variants within this sample encode the same CDR3. The chain is built from TRBV28 and TRBJ1-6; TRBD1 might be the D (6 bases). This CDR3 has 12 amino acids. V was trimmed by 3 bases and J by 16 bases, leaving 13 bases between them. CDR1 and CDR2 (germline): MDHEN, SYDVKM. The chain's CDR3 is CASSFSGDRLHF. The CDR3 nucleotides read TGTGCCAGCAGTTTTTCAGGGGACCGTCTCCACTTT.

This clone was picked up a small number of times. The J gene is TRBJ2-3, the V gene TRBV5-1; TRBD2 matches at 7 bases. The CDR3 length is 16 residues. V was pared by 2 bases and J by 5 bases, with 11 bases of the junction left unmatched. Germline assignment: CDR1 SGHRS and CDR2 YFSETQ. The CDR3 nucleotides read TGCGCCAGCAGCTTCATGACGGGAGGAGCGGAAGATACGCAGTATTTT. This translates into CASSFMTGGAEDTQYF.

This clone has only one observation. This chain uses TRBV10-3 with TRBJ1-1, with 9 bases matching TRBD1. V was pared by 6 bases and J by 4 bases, with 6 bases of the junction left unmatched. CDR1 and CDR2 from the germline V gene are ENHRY and SYGVKD. The CDR3 has 14 amino acids. The CDR3 DNA sequence: TGTGCCATCAGCAGGGACAGGGAGAGCACTGAAGCTTTCTTT. This codes for CAISRDRESTEAFF.

The J gene is TRBJ1-3, the V gene TRBV2; no clear D gene. The CDR3 covers 12 residues. The V gene lost 5 bases and the J gene lost 1 base, with 3 bases spanning the gap. CDR1 SNHLY and CDR2 FYNNEI come from the germline V gene. The CDR3 spells CASSYSGNTIYF. CDR3 in DNA: TGTGCCAGCAGTTATTCTGGAAACACCATATATTTT.

In regard to this clone: The junction departs from germline at one end; a sequencing error may be responsible. The chain combines TRBV2 with TRBJ2-1, with D possibly TRBD1 on 6 matching bases. The CDR3 extends over 13 amino acids. CDR1 and CDR2 from the germline V gene are SNHLY and FYNNEI. The DNA for the CDR3 is TGTGCCAGCACTCGGCCAGGGGTGAATGAGCAGCTCTTC. Amino acids: CASTRPGVNEQLF. The entire variable domain, with the rest obtained from reference TRBV2 and TRBJ2-1, is as follows: EPEVTQTPSHQVTQMGQEVILRCVPISNHLYFYWYRQILGQKVEFLVSFYNNEISEKSEIFDDQFSVERPDGSNFTLKIRSTKLEDSAMYFCASTRPGVNEQLFGPGTRLTVL.

The chain recombines TRBV7-9 with TRBJ1-1; no firm D call. CDR1 and CDR2 from the germline V gene are SEHNR and FQNEAQ (reference sequence). The V end was cut by 5 bases, the J end by 11 bases, with 15 bases between. The CDR3 totals 12 residues. CDR3 bases: TGTGCCAGCAGCCTAAGAGGGTCGGATGCTTTCTTT. It is translated as CASSLRGSDAFF.

The chain couples TRBV7-2 to TRBJ2-7; 8 nucleotides agree with TRBD1. J lost 2 bases, V lost 5 bases, and 8 bases had no gene match. The CDR3 runs to 15 residues. Germline assignment: CDR1 SGHTA and CDR2 FQGNSA. The CDR3: CASSPAAGQAYEQYF. The CDR3 coding sequence is TGTGCCAGCAGCCCCGCTGCGGGACAGGCCTACGAGCAGTACTTC.

The J gene is TRBJ2-3, the V gene TRBV6-2 or TRBV6-3, with 8 nucleotides matching TRBD1. After removal of 0 bases from V and 1 base from J, the junction contained 3 bases not matched to a gene. CDR1 is MNHEY and CDR2 is SVGEGT in the germline V gene. The CDR3 extends over 16 amino acids. CDR3 sequence (DNA): TGTGCCAGCAGTTACTCGACAGGGGTTGGCACAGATACGCAGTATTTT. Translation gives CASSYSTGVGTDTQYF.

The V call is TRBV6-5, the J call TRBJ1-1; the D gene is possibly TRBD1 (5 bases). Germline CDR1 and CDR2: MNHEY and SVGAGI. The CDR3 spans 14 residues. The ends were cut back, 6 bases at V and 1 base at J, with 12 bases in the middle. This chain's CDR3 is CASRPTGWNTEAFF. CDR3 nucleotides: TGTGCCAGCAGACCCACAGGTTGGAACACTGAAGCTTTCTTT.

CDR3 nucleotides: TGTGCCAGCAGCCAAGATGGGACACCATCCTACGAGCAGTACTTC. It yields the protein CASSQDGTPSYEQYF. This rearrangement joins TRBV14 to TRBJ2-7; maybe TRBD1 (6 bases). Germline V gene sequence: CDR1 SGHDN, CDR2 FVKESK. This CDR3 has 15 amino acids. Trimming stripped 0 bases from V and 1 base from J, with 10 bases between.

The chain is built from TRBV6-5 and TRBJ1-3, with 7 bases lining up with TRBD1. The J segment lost 4 bases and the V segment lost 9 bases, leaving 9 bases of the junction unmatched. CDR3 length equals 14 residues. Looked up from germline, CDR1 is MNHEY and CDR2 is SVGAGI. CDR3 residues: CASGTGAQGNTIYF. CDR3 in DNA: TGTGCCAGTGGAACAGGGGCCCAAGGAAACACCATATATTTT.

V is TRBV9 and J is TRBJ2-7, with 11 bases aligning to TRBD1. This CDR3 comprises 14 residues. Germline lookup yields CDR1 SGDLS and CDR2 YYNGEE. Trimming removed 3 bases from V and 6 bases from J; junction bases left unmatched: 5. DNA for the CDR3: TGTGCCAGCAGCGCCGGGACAGGGGGTGGCGAGCAGTACTTC. Encoded protein: CASSAGTGGGEQYF.

V usage is TRBV7-7 and J usage is TRBJ2-5, with TRBD2 identical over 12 bases. The germline V gene has CDR1 SSHAT and CDR2 FNYEAQ (reference sequence). Trimming cost V 6 bases and J 4 bases; bases outside gene matches: 6. The CDR3 contains 15 residues. CDR3 loop: CASSPGLAGAETQYF. DNA of the CDR3: TGTGCCAGCAGTCCGGGACTAGCGGGTGCAGAGACCCAGTACTTC.

V is TRBV28 and J is TRBJ2-1; the D is unclear. The V end lost 4 bases, the J end lost 0 bases, and 13 bases lay between the germline ends. Germline CDR1 and CDR2: MDHEN and SYDVKM. The CDR3 is 16 residues long. The CDR3 sequence is CASSSRASNSYNEQFF. The CDR3 nucleotides are TGTGCCAGCAGTTCCCGAGCGAGTAACTCCTACAATGAGCAGTTCTTC.

V is TRBV7-8 and J is TRBJ2-7, with D possibly matching TRBD2 (5 bases). The germline V gene has CDR1 SGHVS and CDR2 FQNEAQ. CDR3 length equals 13 residues. V lost 1 base to trimming and J lost 3 bases, with 7 bases between them. CDR3: CASSLGLYYEQYF. The CDR3 nucleotides are TGTGCCAGCAGCTTAGGACTATACTACGAGCAGTACTTC. Combining the CDR3 with reference TRBV7-8 and TRBJ2-7 gives the whole variable domain GAGVSQSPRYKVAKRGQDVALRCDPISGHVSLFWYQQALGQGPEFLTYFQNEAQLDKSGLPSDRFFAERPEGSVSTLKIQRTQQEDSAVYLCASSLGLYYEQYFGPGTRLTVT.